Below are 28 T cell receptor beta chains sequenced from a single sample in a study of shared clonotypes between healthy human individuals. Profiled with immunoSEQ multiplex PCR; TCRdb holds only in-frame clones, not every one. The sample holds around 600,000 clones; 85% to 95% are singletons and the top ten take over 0.09%. CD45RO negativity and positive selection for CCR7 defined naive CD8 cells, a population that excluded terminally differentiated effector memory CD45RA+ cells. The sequenced material came from naive CD8+ T cells sorted from blood. Receptor source: a young woman in good health.

The chain carries TRBV28 and TRBJ2-5; the D gene is possibly TRBD2 (6 bases). Trimming removed 7 bases from V and 5 bases from J, with 11 bases in between. Germline CDR1 MDHEN, CDR2 SYDVKM. This CDR3 is built from 12 residues. In DNA form, the CDR3 reads TGTGCCAGCAAAGGCGGGGTGGAGACCCAGTACTTC. Residues: CASKGGVETQYF.

V gene TRBV27 combines with J gene TRBJ1-1; D remains ambiguous. Trimming shortened V by 7 bases and J by 1 base, and 13 bases separated the two germline ends. CDR1 is MNHEY, CDR2 SMNVEV, per germline (reference sequence). The CDR3 has 14 residues. The CDR3 sequence is CASMWGIGNTEAFF. The CDR3 DNA follows: TGTGCCAGCATGTGGGGTATAGGGAACACTGAAGCTTTCTTT.

The rearrangement joins TRBV4-2 to TRBJ2-7; 7 bases match TRBD1. Germline V gives CDR1 LGHNA, CDR2 YNFKEQ. The CDR3 consists of 16 residues. V lost 1 base and J lost 5; bases outside the gene matches: 11. The CDR3 is CASSQGVGRGSDEQYF. In DNA form, the CDR3 reads TGTGCCAGCAGCCAAGGCGTCGGCAGGGGGTCGGACGAGCAGTACTTC.

The gene calls are TRBV18 and TRBJ1-2; tentatively, D is TRBD1 (5 bases). Per germline, CDR1 KGHSH and CDR2 LQKENI. V was pared by 6 bases and J by 3 bases, with 23 bases between. The CDR3 is 17 amino acids. The CDR3 DNA reads as TGTGCCAGCTCGCCCACAAGGAAGGGGTCGTCGGACTATGGCTACACCTTC. Translation gives CASSPTRKGSSDYGYTF.

The V and J genes are TRBV27 and TRBJ2-7; TRBD2 matches 8 bases. CDR3 size: 15 residues. After removal of 5 bases from V and 0 bases from J, the junction contained 6 bases not matched to a gene. From germline, CDR1 is MNHEY and CDR2 SMNVEV (reference sequence). For the CDR3, the DNA is TGTGCCAGCAGTCCGACTAGCGTGAGCTCCTACGAGCAGTACTTC. It codes for CASSPTSVSSYEQYF.

The rearrangement joins TRBV19 to TRBJ1-1; a possible D gene is TRBD1 (6 bases). Trimming left V 0 bases short and J 0 bases short, with 17 bases between. Germline V gene lookup returns CDR1 LNHDA and CDR2 SQIVND (reference sequence). This CDR3 has 18 residues. CDR3 protein: CASSIDAPRGALNTEAFF. The CDR3, as DNA: TGTGCCAGTAGTATAGATGCCCCCCGGGGGGCGTTGAACACTGAAGCTTTCTTT.

Comments on this clone: The same CDR3 can be traced to other DNA sequences in this sample. This chain uses TRBV5-4 with TRBJ2-7; D is unresolved. This CDR3 contains 12 residues. Trimming took 0 bases from V and 5 from J, leaving 6 bases between them. The germline gives CDR1 SGHNT, CDR2 YYREEE (reference sequence). CDR3 residues: CASSLAGNEQYF. Written as DNA, the CDR3 is TGTGCCAGCAGCTTGGCGGGTAACGAGCAGTACTTC.

The chain has TRBV5-4 and TRBJ2-5; D is possibly TRBD2 (6 bases). The germline V and J ends were trimmed by 4 bases and 1 base, with 11 bases remaining between them. CDR3 size: 14 residues. CDR1 is SGHNT and CDR2 is YYREEE in the germline V gene (reference sequence). CDR3 loop: CASSDTGSQETQYF. DNA of the CDR3: TGTGCCAGCAGCGATACCGGGAGCCAAGAGACCCAGTACTTC.

The CDR3 protein is CASSLRSGYEQYF. The CDR3, as DNA: TGTGCCAGCAGCCTGCGGAGCGGCTACGAGCAGTACTTC. The chain couples TRBV9 to TRBJ2-7, with D possibly being TRBD2 (5 bases). The V end lost 4 bases, the J end lost 3 bases, and 11 bases lay between the germline ends. The CDR3 consists of 13 residues. Germline values: CDR1 SGDLS, CDR2 YYNGEE.

The chain recombines TRBV10-3 with TRBJ2-2; the D gene is possibly TRBD2 (5 bases). The V gene's germline CDR1 is ENHRY and CDR2 SYGVKD. Trimming pared 7 bases from V and 8 bases from J, leaving 11 bases between. This CDR3 contains 12 residues. The CDR3 is CAINPGRGELFF. The CDR3 DNA sequence: TGTGCCATCAACCCGGGAAGGGGGGAGCTGTTTTTT.

The chain uses TRBV10-3 and TRBJ2-3; 9 bases agree with TRBD2. Unmatched junction bases numbered 5, after V lost 3 bases and J lost 1 base. The CDR3 covers 16 residues. CDR1 is ENHRY and CDR2 is SYGVKD in the germline V gene. CDR3 protein: CAISDPQREGTDTQYF. Here the CDR3 DNA reads TGTGCCATCAGTGACCCTCAGCGGGAGGGCACAGATACGCAGTATTTT.

The V gene is TRBV5-5, the J gene TRBJ2-7, with TRBD2 matching over 7 bases. V lost 0 bases, J lost 1 base, and 16 bases stayed unmatched. Germline V gives CDR1 SGHKS, CDR2 YYEKEE (reference sequence). There are 19 residues in the CDR3. The CDR3 sequence is CASSLDSNPGLKASYEQYF. Here the CDR3 DNA reads TGTGCCAGCAGCTTGGATAGTAATCCGGGACTAAAAGCATCCTACGAGCAGTACTTC.

The V gene is TRBV5-4, the J gene TRBJ2-5, with 8 bases matching TRBD2. After removal of 0 bases from V and 5 bases from J, the junction contained 6 bases not matched to a gene. Germline V gene lookup returns CDR1 SGHNT and CDR2 YYREEE (reference sequence). The CDR3 has 15 residues. The CDR3 protein is CASSLEAGVGETQYF. CDR3 nucleotide sequence: TGTGCCAGCAGCTTGGAAGCGGGAGTGGGTGAGACCCAGTACTTC.

The genes are TRBV5-4 and TRBJ2-3; 14 bases map to TRBD2. In germline, CDR1 is SGHNT, CDR2 YYREEE (reference sequence). The V segment lost 3 bases and the J segment 5 bases; nucleotides outside the gene matches: 14. This CDR3 has 19 amino acids. CDR3 amino acids: CASSSRLAGGPGNGDTQYF. For the CDR3, the DNA is TGTGCCAGCAGCTCCAGACTAGCGGGAGGGCCAGGAAATGGAGATACGCAGTATTTT.

The genes are TRBV4-1 and TRBJ1-3; weak D call: TRBD1 (5 bases). The germline V gene has CDR1 MGHRA and CDR2 YSYEKL. The CDR3 has 16 amino acids. The ends were cut back, 2 bases at V and 0 bases at J, with 11 bases in the middle. The chain's CDR3 is CASSQPIQDSGNTIYF. In nucleotides, the CDR3 is TGCGCCAGCAGCCAACCCATACAGGACTCTGGAAACACCATATATTTT.

The sample holds one count of this clone. The chain uses TRBV27 and TRBJ2-6; 8 nucleotides match TRBD1. The ends lost 6 bases at V and 5 bases at J; junction bases unmatched: 9. From germline, CDR1 is MNHEY and CDR2 SMNVEV (reference sequence). The CDR3 has 16 residues. The CDR3 sequence: CASSLRQGPWANVLTF. The CDR3 DNA sequence: TGTGCCAGCAGCCTACGACAGGGGCCATGGGCCAACGTCCTGACTTTC.

The V call is TRBV5-4, the J call TRBJ1-2; the match to TRBD1 covers 9 bases. The V gene's germline CDR1 is SGHNT and CDR2 YYREEE (reference sequence). This CDR3 has 19 amino acids. Losses at the gene ends were 1 base for V and 2 bases for J; bases not matched to a gene: 15. CDR3 amino acids: CASSLWGGTGKGPNYGYTF. CDR3 nucleotide sequence: TGTGCCAGCAGCTTGTGGGGAGGGACAGGGAAGGGACCAAACTATGGCTACACCTTC. The full variable domain, rest sourced from reference TRBV5-4 and TRBJ1-2, is ETGVTQSPTHLIKTRGQQVTLRCSSQSGHNTVSWYQQALGQGPQFIFQYYREEENGRGNFPPRFSGLQFPNYSSELNVNALELDDSALYLCASSLWGGTGKGPNYGYTFGSGTRLTVV.

V usage is TRBV13 and J usage is TRBJ2-2; no firm D call. The CDR3 sequence is 13 residues long. Germline-derived CDR1 and CDR2 are PRHDT and FYEKMQ (reference sequence). V lost 5 bases, J lost 9 bases, and 13 bases lay in between. The CDR3 DNA sequence: TGTGCCAGCAGCCCCCGGAGTGGCCGGGAGCTGTTTTTT. Protein product: CASSPRSGRELFF.

This clone was observed a single time. The V call is TRBV19, the J call TRBJ1-1; D may be TRBD1 (6 bases). Trimming took off 3 bases at V and 3 bases at J, with 14 bases between the two ends. Germline CDR1 reads LNHDA; CDR2 reads SQIVND (reference sequence). The CDR3 totals 15 residues. CDR3 nucleotides: TGTGCCAGTAGTATCCCGGGGGCGGTGTACACTGAAGCTTTCTTT. Protein: CASSIPGAVYTEAFF.

This chain links TRBV10-3 with TRBJ2-7; D possibly corresponds to TRBD1 (5 bases). Per the germline V gene, CDR1 is ENHRY and CDR2 is SYGVKD. CDR3 size: 15 residues. The germline V and J ends were trimmed by 5 bases and 5 bases, with 19 bases remaining between them. CDR3 coding DNA: TGTGCCATCAGTCCGTTCAGGGATCTCGCCCACGAGCAGTACTTC. Translating gives CAISPFRDLAHEQYF.

The chain couples TRBV28 to TRBJ2-3; 7 bases match TRBD1. The germline gives CDR1 MDHEN, CDR2 SYDVKM. Trimming at V came to 3 bases and at J to 2 bases, leaving 8 bases not matched to a gene. The CDR3 runs 16 residues. For the CDR3, the DNA is TGTGCCAGCAGTTTGAGTCGACAGGGAGTCACAGATACGCAGTATTTT. Its protein is CASSLSRQGVTDTQYF.

Written as DNA, the CDR3 is TGTGCCAGCAGTTACTCCTACGGGGATGAGCAGTACTTC. Translated, it gives CASSYSYGDEQYF. The rearrangement uses TRBV6-6 and TRBJ2-7; tentative D call: TRBD2 (5 bases). CDR1 is MNHNY, CDR2 SVGAGI, per germline (reference sequence). This CDR3 region has 13 residues. Trimming shortened V by 0 bases and J by 7 bases, and 10 bases separated the two germline ends.

The chain employs TRBV27 and TRBJ1-5; D gene unclear. The CDR3 runs 15 residues. Germline CDR1 and CDR2: MNHEY and SMNVEV (reference sequence). V lost 3 bases, J lost 0 bases, and 9 bases lay in between. The CDR3 protein is CASSFDGDSNQPQHF. The CDR3, as DNA: TGTGCCAGCAGTTTCGACGGGGATAGCAATCAGCCCCAGCATTTT.

The rearrangement uses TRBV27 and TRBJ2-7; TRBD2 agrees at 9 bases. The CDR3 loop spans 15 amino acids. Germline CDR1 MNHEY, CDR2 SMNVEV (reference sequence). J gave up 4 bases and V 6 bases, and 10 bases lay outside the gene matches. The CDR3 nucleotides read TGTGCCAGCAGACCCCATAGCGGGAGTGTTTACGAGCAGTACTTC. This gives the protein CASRPHSGSVYEQYF.

This chain joins TRBV27 and TRBJ1-5; D is undetermined. CDR1 MNHEY and CDR2 SMNVEV come from the germline V gene (reference sequence). The CDR3 is 14 residues long. With 10 bases removed from V and 4 bases from J, the gap between germline ends came to 17 bases. The CDR3 bases are TGTGCCACCGGGTCTGGAACTACAAATCAGCCCCAGCATTTT. Translated, it gives CATGSGTTNQPQHF.

The gene calls are TRBV13 and TRBJ2-7, with 7 bases aligning to TRBD2. In germline, CDR1 is PRHDT, CDR2 FYEKMQ (reference sequence). With V trimmed by 3 bases and J by 5 bases, 7 bases remained unmatched. The CDR3 covers 14 residues. The CDR3 here is CASSLALALHEQYF. Written as DNA, the CDR3 is TGTGCCAGCAGCTTGGCACTAGCGCTCCACGAGCAGTACTTC.

The chain's CDR3 is CSVEASSYNEQFF. The CDR3 nucleotides are TGCAGCGTTGAAGCAAGCTCCTACAATGAGCAGTTCTTC. The chain has TRBV29-1 and TRBJ2-1, with D unclear. The germline V gene encodes CDR1 SQVTM and CDR2 ANQGSEA. The CDR3 has 13 amino acids. V was pared by 1 base and J by 0 bases, with 4 bases between.

The rearrangement uses TRBV27 and TRBJ2-1; tentative D call: TRBD2 (6 bases). There are 16 residues in the CDR3. Germline values: CDR1 MNHEY, CDR2 SMNVEV (reference sequence). With 0 bases removed from V and 4 bases from J, the gap between germline ends came to 13 bases. The CDR3 sequence: CASSLSSGEIYNEQFF. The CDR3 DNA reads as TGTGCCAGCAGTTTATCTTCGGGGGAGATTTACAATGAGCAGTTCTTC.